A selection of T cell receptor beta chains follows, all from one sample in a study of cytomegalovirus exposure and HLA in healthy donors. Here immunoSEQ multiplex PCR was the method, and the copy in TCRdb shows in-frame clones only, minus some. The profile covers some 75,000 clones, with about 95% appearing a single time and 1.3% taken by the ten largest. Sample: PBMCs. The receptors shown here come from a woman in her late teens or twenties in good health and CMV-seronegative. The CDR3 runs from the conserved cysteine through the conserved F or W. A D gene is named only where the DNA matches it firmly. Clone size is shown for a subset of rows, as once, few, many or a class of expanded clone.

d_call	clone_size	v_call	j_call	cdr3_nt	cdr3_aa
-	-	TRBV5-1	TRBJ1-1	TGCGCCAGCAGCTTGGGTACTCACACTGAAGCTTTCTTT	CASSLGTHTEAFF
TRBD2	-	TRBV6-1	TRBJ2-5	TGTGCCAGCAGTGAACTCCCCCTCTACGGGAGGCAAGAGACCCAGTACTTC	CASSELPLYGRQETQYF
-	-	TRBV11-3	TRBJ2-7	TGTGCCAGCAGCTTAGATCTGGTAGCCGAGCAGTACTTC	CASSLDLVAEQYF
-	-	TRBV11-3	TRBJ2-4	TGTGCCAGCAGCTTATCCCCAGAAAACATTCAGTACTTC	CASSLSPENIQYF
-	-	TRBV6-5	TRBJ2-2	TGTGCCAGCAGTTTAACCCAATTCCTAGTCGGGGAGCTGTTTTTT	CASSLTQFLVGELFF
-	-	TRBV20-1	TRBJ1-2	TGCAGTGCTAGGTCCGAGGGCTACACCTTC	CSARSEGYTF
-	few	TRBV19	TRBJ2-7	TGTGCGGCCGGGACGGGGACATGGGTGCAGTACTTC	CAAGTGTWVQYF
TRBD1	-	TRBV10-3	TRBJ1-2	TGTGCCATCAGTGAAACCGGGACAGGGGACTATGGCTACACCTTC	CAISETGTGDYGYTF
TRBD1	-	TRBV5-8	TRBJ2-3	TGTGCCAGCCCACAAAAACCGGGACAGGGAAGCACAGATACGCAGTATTTT	CASPQKPGQGSTDTQYF
-	-	TRBV6-1	TRBJ1-5	TGTGCCAGCAGTGAAGGGCCGGCCCTAGGTCAGCCCCAGCATTTT	CASSEGPALGQPQHF
TRBD1	-	TRBV5-1	TRBJ1-1	TGCGCCAGCAGCGTGTGGGACAGTGTTGAAGCTTTCTTT	CASSVWDSVEAFF
-	-	TRBV2	TRBJ2-2	TGTGCCAGCAGTGAATTCCCCGGGACACTTACCGGGGAGCTGTTTTTT	CASSEFPGTLTGELFF
TRBD2	-	TRBV10-1	TRBJ2-1	TGCGCCAGCGGCCTGATGGGACTAGCGGGAGAAGGTGAGCAGTTCTTC	CASGLMGLAGEGEQFF
TRBD2	-	TRBV7-2	TRBJ2-5	TGTGCCAGCAGCTTAGGGCGGGAGTTTCAGACCCAGTACTTC	CASSLGREFQTQYF
-	-	TRBV6-6	TRBJ2-3	TGTGCCAGCTATCGATCAGGAAGAGTGAGCACAGATACGCAGTATTTT	CASYRSGRVSTDTQYF
TRBD1	-	TRBV10-2	TRBJ2-3	TGCGCCAGCAGACAGGGGAGAAGCACAGATACGCAGTATTTT	CASRQGRSTDTQYF
TRBD2	-	TRBV9	TRBJ2-7	TGTGCCAGCAGCCCCGGGACTAGCGGGTCCTACGAGCAGTACTTC	CASSPGTSGSYEQYF
-	-	TRBV20-1	TRBJ2-2	TGCAGTGCTAGATGGGCTGGGGAGCTGTTTTTT	CSARWAGELFF
-	-	TRBV5-1	TRBJ2-6	TGCGCCAGCAGTTCGGGGACGGGAGCCCTCTCTGGGGCCAACGTCCTGACTTTC	CASSSGTGALSGANVLTF
TRBD2	-	TRBV5-1	TRBJ2-1	TGCGCCAGCAGCTTGGGACTAGCGGGGTCCTCCTACAATGAGCAGTTCTTC	CASSLGLAGSSYNEQFF
TRBD2	-	TRBV5-1	TRBJ2-7	TGCGCCAGCAGCAATGGACTAGCGGGAGACAGTGTGGAGCAGTACTTC	CASSNGLAGDSVEQYF
TRBD1	-	TRBV7-9	TRBJ1-2	TGTGCCAGCAGCTTAGAAGTGGGGACAGGTGATTGGCTACGGCACACCTTC	CASSLEVGTGDWLRHTF
TRBD2	-	TRBV7-2	TRBJ2-7	TGTGCCAGCAGCTTAACGACTAGCGGATTGTACGAGCAGTACTTC	CASSLTTSGLYEQYF
-	-	TRBV5-1	TRBJ2-7	TGCGCCAGCAGCTTGTACCCGGACGAGCAGTACTTC	CASSLYPDEQYF
-	-	TRBV5-4	TRBJ2-7	TGTGCCAGCAGCTTGGAGGGTTACAGGTTCTCCTACGAGCAGTACTTC	CASSLEGYRFSYEQYF
-	-	TRBV5-1	TRBJ2-2	TGCGCCAGCAGCTTCAATTCCGGGGAGCTGTTTTTT	CASSFNSGELFF
TRBD1	-	TRBV28	TRBJ1-5	TGTGCCAGCAGCTTCTCCCGGACAGGTTTTAATCAGCCCCAGCATTTT	CASSFSRTGFNQPQHF
-	-	TRBV5-1	TRBJ1-1	TGCGCCAGCAGCCTTTACGGGGACATGTCGACTGAAGCTTTCTTT	CASSLYGDMSTEAFF
-	-	TRBV6-6	TRBJ2-7	TGTGCCAGCATTTTCGGGGGTAGCTCCTACGAGCAGTACTTC	CASIFGGSSYEQYF
-	once	TRBV10-3	TRBJ2-2	TGTGCCATCAGTGATCAGGGAATCGGGGAGCTGTTTTTT	CAISDQGIGELFF
-	once	TRBV18	TRBJ2-1	TGTGCCAGCTCACCGATTGACAGTCCCGGATTCAATGAGCAGTTCTTC	CASSPIDSPGFNEQFF
-	once	TRBV9	TRBJ2-1	TGTGCCAGCGCGGGGAGACCGGACAATCGCAATGAGCAGTTCTTC	CASAGRPDNRNEQFF
TRBD2	once	TRBV25-1	TRBJ2-1	TGTGCCAGCAGTCCGGGAGGGGGTCCCCACAATGAGCAGTTCTTC	CASSPGGGPHNEQFF
-	once	TRBV5-6	TRBJ1-1	TGTGCCAGCAGCTACTATGAAGACCTAATGAACACTGAAGCTTTCTTT	CASSYYEDLMNTEAFF
TRBD1	-	TRBV6-1	TRBJ1-5	TGTGCCAGCAGTTTACAGGGGGCGAGTCAGCCCCAGCATTTT	CASSLQGASQPQHF
TRBD2	-	TRBV4-2	TRBJ2-1	TGTGCCAGCAGCCAAGGGACTAGCGTACCCTACAATGAGCAGTTCTTC	CASSQGTSVPYNEQFF
TRBD1	-	TRBV18	TRBJ1-4	TGTGCCAGCTCACCAACAGGGGGCCCTAATGAAAAACTGTTTTTT	CASSPTGGPNEKLFF
TRBD1	-	TRBV27	TRBJ2-7	TGTGCCAGCCAAGGGACCGACAGGGGGTTCGACGAGCAGTACTTC	CASQGTDRGFDEQYF
-	-	TRBV28	TRBJ2-4	TGTGCCAGCATCCCAGATCTAGCCAAAAACATTCAGTACTTC	CASIPDLAKNIQYF
-	-	TRBV28	TRBJ2-7	TGTGCCAGCAGTTTATCAAAGTCTGGTCGGGGATCCGAGCAGTACTTC	CASSLSKSGRGSEQYF
TRBD2	-	TRBV6-6	TRBJ2-7	TGTGCCAGCGGGGGGACTACCTACGAGCAGTACTTC	CASGGTTYEQYF
-	-	TRBV2	TRBJ2-6	TGTGCCAGCAGTGCACAGGAACCTGGGGCCAACGTCCTGACTTTC	CASSAQEPGANVLTF
-	once	TRBV5-1	TRBJ2-5	TGCGCCAGCAGCTTGGTTCAGGTCCAAGAGACCCAGTACTTC	CASSLVQVQETQYF
TRBD2	-	TRBV19	TRBJ2-7	TGTGCCACCCGAAAAGCGGGACCCTACGAGCAGTACTTC	CATRKAGPYEQYF
TRBD2	-	TRBV29-1	TRBJ2-7	TGCAGCGTTGTTCAAGTTGCGGGAGGAGGCGAGCAGTACTTC	CSVVQVAGGGEQYF
TRBD1	-	TRBV27	TRBJ2-7	TGTGCCAGCAGTTTGGGCAGGGGGCTCAACGAGCAGTACTTC	CASSLGRGLNEQYF
-	-	TRBV5-1	TRBJ2-5	TGCGCCAGCAGCCGGGGTAACAGCGGTGAAGAGACCCAGTACTTC	CASSRGNSGEETQYF
TRBD1	-	TRBV13	TRBJ2-7	TGTGCCAGCAGCTTAGGCCGGGACAGTGACTACGAGCAGTACTTC	CASSLGRDSDYEQYF
TRBD1	-	TRBV9	TRBJ2-7	TGTGCCAGCAGCGTAGGGACAGGGGGCGTACCGGACTCCTACGAGCAGTACTTC	CASSVGTGGVPDSYEQYF
TRBD2	-	TRBV7-2	TRBJ2-7	TGTGCCAGCAGCTTAGCTAGCGGGAGTGGGTACGAGCAGTACTTC	CASSLASGSGYEQYF
TRBD2	-	TRBV5-1	TRBJ2-7	TGCGCCAGCAGCTTAAGCGGGAGCTCCTACGAGCAGTACTTC	CASSLSGSSYEQYF
-	-	TRBV5-4	TRBJ2-5	TGTGCCAGCAAGCTCCGGGCACAGGGCTTCGATGAGACCCAGTACTTC	CASKLRAQGFDETQYF